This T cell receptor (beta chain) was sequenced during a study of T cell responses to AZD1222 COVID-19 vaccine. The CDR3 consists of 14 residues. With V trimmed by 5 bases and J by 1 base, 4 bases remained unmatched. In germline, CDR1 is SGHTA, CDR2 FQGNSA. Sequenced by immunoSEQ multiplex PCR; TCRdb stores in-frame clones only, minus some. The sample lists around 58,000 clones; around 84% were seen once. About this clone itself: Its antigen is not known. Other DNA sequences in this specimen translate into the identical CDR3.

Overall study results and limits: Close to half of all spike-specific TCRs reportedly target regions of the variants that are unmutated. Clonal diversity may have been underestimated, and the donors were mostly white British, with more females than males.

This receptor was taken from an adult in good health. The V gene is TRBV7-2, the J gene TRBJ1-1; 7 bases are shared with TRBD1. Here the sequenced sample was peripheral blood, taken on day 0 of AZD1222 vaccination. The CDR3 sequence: CASSRDRGNTEAFF. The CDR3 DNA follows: TGTGCCAGCAGCAGGGACAGAGGGAACACTGAAGCTTTCTTT.